One and the same sample provided the 25 T cell receptor beta chains below, sequenced in a study of metastatic and nonmetastatic thyroid tumors. TCRdb re-called the PCR reads with MiXCR. The table shows around 10,000 clones, with roughly 26% occurring only once. None of the patients had undergone any treatment ahead of thyroid surgery. The specimen sequenced was tumor tissue. The source of these receptors is a female donor with papillary thyroid cancer or a benign thyroid nodule (not recorded which). Some clones in this sample may be carry-over from other donors' samples.

This CDR3 reads CASTAREGGYTF. DNA for the CDR3: TGTGCCAGTACGGCAAGGGAGGGCGGCTACACCTTC. The chain has TRBV19 and TRBJ1-2; D ambiguous. The germline V gene has CDR1 LNHDA and CDR2 SQIVND (reference sequence). V was clipped by 7 bases and J by 8 bases, with 14 bases between them. The CDR3 runs 12 residues.

This clone is judged medium-sized. The V call is TRBV7-9, the J call TRBJ1-1; D remains ambiguous. The germline V gene encodes CDR1 SEHNR and CDR2 FQNEAQ (reference sequence). Trimming stripped 1 base from V and 0 bases from J, with 9 bases between. The CDR3 has 15 residues. CDR3 loop: CASSLDGSMNTEAFF. The DNA for the CDR3 is TGTGCCAGCAGCTTAGACGGGTCCATGAACACTGAAGCTTTCTTT. The full variable domain, rest sourced from reference TRBV7-9 and TRBJ1-1, is DTGVSQNPRHKITKRGQNVTFRCDPISEHNRLYWYRQTLGQGPEFLTYFQNEAQLEKSRLLSDRFSAERPKGSFSTLEIQRTEQGDSAMYLCASSLDGSMNTEAFFGQGTRLTVV.

The chain carries TRBV6-4 and TRBJ2-7, with 11 positions matching TRBD1. Trimming took 6 bases from V and 3 from J; bases not matched to a gene: 7. Germline V gene sequence: CDR1 MRHNA, CDR2 SNTAGT. The CDR3 runs to 15 residues. CDR3 in amino acids: CASRTAGTGGYEQYF. The CDR3 DNA reads TGTGCCAGCAGAACCGCCGGGACAGGGGGCTACGAGCAGTACTTC.

This clone was seen a few times. The chain uses TRBV24-1 and TRBJ2-5; 11 bases fit TRBD1. The germline gives CDR1 KGHDR, CDR2 SFDVKD. The CDR3 length is 15 residues. V lost 4 bases and J lost 5; bases outside the gene matches: 5. The CDR3 region is CATSDQDRGLETQYF. CDR3 sequence (DNA): TGTGCCACCAGTGACCAGGACAGGGGGCTGGAGACCCAGTACTTC.

This clone is medium-sized. This sample also contains other DNA sequences that code for the same CDR3. The chain has TRBV7-8 and TRBJ2-7; a possible D gene is TRBD1 (5 bases). V gave up 1 base and J gave up 4 bases, with 14 bases separating them. The CDR3 is 15 amino acids. From germline, CDR1 is SGHVS and CDR2 FQNEAQ. The CDR3 loop reads CASSLDDRVIYEQYF. The CDR3 bases are TGTGCCAGCAGCTTAGATGACAGAGTAATTTACGAGCAGTACTTC.

This chain connects TRBV24-1 to TRBJ2-5; no definite D call. Germline values: CDR1 KGHDR, CDR2 SFDVKD. V was cut by 5 bases and J by 3 bases, with 9 bases left in between. CDR3 length equals 13 residues. The CDR3 is CATSAVVEETQYF. CDR3 nucleotides: TGTGCCACCAGTGCTGTGGTAGAAGAGACCCAGTACTTC.

The chain uses TRBV6-9 and TRBJ2-7; 11 bases are shared with TRBD2. The junction had 13 bases not matched to a gene; V was cut back by 2 bases and J by 1 base. This CDR3 region has 19 residues. CDR1 is MNHGY and CDR2 is SVAAGI in the germline V gene. DNA for the CDR3: TGTGCCAGCAGTTATCACCACCGAATACTAGCGGGAGATTCCTACGAGCAGTACTTC. Residues: CASSYHHRILAGDSYEQYF.

V usage is TRBV20-1 and J usage is TRBJ1-2, with D perhaps matching TRBD1 (6 bases). Trimming removed 0 bases at V and 2 bases at J, with 19 bases between. Looked up from germline, CDR1 is DFQATT and CDR2 is SNEGSKA (reference sequence). This CDR3 is built from 17 residues. For the CDR3, the DNA is TGCAGTGCTAGAGATCCGGCAGGGGCACTACAAAACTATGGCTACACCTTC. The encoded protein is CSARDPAGALQNYGYTF.

This clone has a handful of counts. J is TRBJ2-3 and V is TRBV28; a weak D match, TRBD1 (6 bases). The V end was cut by 2 bases, the J end by 2 bases, with 11 bases between. The CDR3 sequence is 15 residues long. Germline V gene data show CDR1 as MDHEN and CDR2 as SYDVKM. The CDR3 region is CASSLPQGPTDTQYF. CDR3 in DNA: TGTGCCAGCAGTTTACCCCAGGGGCCCACAGATACGCAGTATTTT.

This clone has only a few counts. CDR3 DNA sequence: TGTGCCAGCAGTGAAGAGGGTGGCTACAATGAGCAGTTCTTC. This translates into CASSEEGGYNEQFF. The genes are TRBV2 and TRBJ2-1; D is unresolved. The ends were cut back, 1 base at V and 3 bases at J, with 7 bases in the middle. The CDR3 covers 14 residues. Germline assignment: CDR1 SNHLY and CDR2 FYNNEI.

This clone is medium-sized in the sample. The V gene is TRBV24-1, the J gene TRBJ2-2; TRBD2 aligns across 8 bases. Trimming cost V 5 bases and J 3 bases; bases outside gene matches: 4. Per germline, CDR1 KGHDR and CDR2 SFDVKD. The CDR3 totals 15 residues. DNA for the CDR3: TGTGCCACCAGTGCCGGGAGGGACCACACCGGGGAGCTGTTTTTT. Its protein product is CATSAGRDHTGELFF.

The V call is TRBV11-2, the J call TRBJ1-4; D remains unclear. Trimming left V 7 bases short and J 8 bases short, with 11 bases between. The germline V gene has CDR1 SGHAT and CDR2 FQNNGV. The CDR3 contains 12 residues. The CDR3 DNA is TGTGCCAGCAAGGCAGTGGGAGAAAAACTGTTTTTT. Translated: CASKAVGEKLFF.

This clone has only a few counts. This rearrangement joins TRBV28 to TRBJ2-7, with no clear D. Trimming took off 3 bases at V and 2 bases at J, with 8 bases between the two ends. This CDR3 has 13 amino acids. Germline V gene data show CDR1 as MDHEN and CDR2 as SYDVKM. The CDR3 DNA sequence: TGTGCCAGCAGTTTGCAAAGGGCCTACGAGCAGTACTTC. It yields the protein CASSLQRAYEQYF. The whole variable domain, filled in from reference TRBV28 and TRBJ2-7, reads DVKVTQSSRYLVKRTGEKVFLECVQDMDHENMFWYRQDPGLGLRLIYFSYDVKMKEKGDIPEGYSVSREKKERFSLILESASTNQTSMYLCASSLQRAYEQYFGPGTRLTVT.

The CDR3 DNA follows: TGTGCCAGCAGAGACCCCGGGACTAGCGGCCAGGGCGGGGAGCTGTTTTTT. Translation gives CASRDPGTSGQGGELFF. The chain employs TRBV12-3 or TRBV12-4 and TRBJ2-2; 11 bases are a match to TRBD2. J lost 7 bases, V lost 6 bases, and 13 bases had no gene match. The CDR3 has 17 residues.

By sample fraction, this clone is medium-sized. The chain carries TRBV7-9 and TRBJ2-5; D is perhaps TRBD2 (6 bases). The germline gives CDR1 SEHNR, CDR2 FQNEAQ (reference sequence). This CDR3 contains 14 residues. V lost 1 base and J 5 bases, leaving 11 bases between the germline ends. The CDR3 DNA reads TGTGCCAGCAGCTTAGTAGGGACTTTTGAGACCCAGTACTTC. Protein: CASSLVGTFETQYF.

Comments on this clone: The junction departs from the called germline gene at one end, perhaps through a read error. The V gene is TRBV6-1, the J gene TRBJ1-2; D is uncertain. The CDR3 consists of 12 residues. Per germline, CDR1 MNHNS and CDR2 SASEGT. The chain's CDR3 is CASRDGLYGYTF. Here the CDR3 DNA reads TGTGCCAGCCGTGACGGCCTCTATGGCTACACCTTC.

This clone is medium-sized in the sample. The chain recombines TRBV27 with TRBJ1-6; D unclear. Trimming cost V 9 bases and J 0 bases, with 9 bases left between them. The CDR3 is 14 residues long. Germline CDR1 is MNHEY and CDR2 is SMNVEV (reference sequence). DNA for the CDR3: TGTGCCAGGTGTAGGAGCTCCTATAATTCACCCCTCCACTTT. This gives the protein CARCRSSYNSPLHF.

CDR3 amino acids: CASSLSRANNEQFF. CDR3 DNA: TGTGCCAGCAGCTTGTCCAGGGCGAACAATGAGCAGTTCTTC. The chain employs TRBV5-5 and TRBJ2-1, with a weak D call TRBD1 (5 bases). The V end was cut by 1 base, the J end by 5 bases, with 10 bases between. In germline, CDR1 is SGHKS, CDR2 YYEKEE (reference sequence). This CDR3 comprises 14 residues.

A few counts support this clone. This chain connects TRBV19 to TRBJ1-2; 9 positions agree with TRBD1. The ends lost 4 bases at V and 6 bases at J; junction bases unmatched: 3. CDR1 LNHDA and CDR2 SQIVND come from the germline V gene (reference sequence). The length of the CDR3 is 13 residues. CDR3 DNA: TGTGCCAGTAGTAGGGACAGGGTACATGGCTACACCTTC. As protein: CASSRDRVHGYTF.

The CDR3 coding sequence is TGTGCCAGCAGACGGGGTAGCGGGGCCACTACCTACGAGCAGTACTTC. Encoded protein: CASRRGSGATTYEQYF. The chain couples TRBV6-6 to TRBJ2-7; 8 bases map to TRBD2. V lost 6 bases, J lost 2 bases, and 12 bases stayed unmatched. CDR1 MNHNY and CDR2 SVGAGI come from the germline V gene (reference sequence). The CDR3 runs to 16 residues.

Only a few counts were recorded for this clone. The rearrangement links TRBV19 to TRBJ1-5; D gene unclear. This CDR3 has 16 residues. Germline CDR1 LNHDA, CDR2 SQIVND (reference sequence). V shed 0 bases and J shed 1 base, with 10 bases lying between them. CDR3 bases: TGTGCCAGTAGTATAGATCACTTTATCAGCAATCAGCCCCAGCATTTT. This codes for CASSIDHFISNQPQHF.

This clone is termed large. The CDR3: CASSEPQYSNQPQHF. The CDR3 bases are TGTGCCAGCAGTGAACCCCAGTATAGCAATCAGCCCCAGCATTTT. The V call is TRBV6-1, the J call TRBJ1-5, with D unresolved. V was clipped by 2 bases and J by 0 bases, with 8 bases between them. The germline V gene has CDR1 MNHNS and CDR2 SASEGT. This CDR3 contains 15 residues.

CDR3 DNA sequence: TGCGCCAGCAGCTTGGTCCTCGGGGAGCTGTTTTTT. Translating it yields CASSLVLGELFF. J is TRBJ2-2 and V is TRBV5-1; D gene unclear. The V gene lost 0 bases and the J gene lost 7 bases, with 4 bases spanning the gap. The CDR3 consists of 12 residues. Germline V lookup: CDR1 SGHRS, CDR2 YFSETQ.

This chain joins TRBV12-3 or TRBV12-4 and TRBJ2-1; possibly TRBD1 for D (6 bases). The CDR3 is 15 amino acids. Deletions cut 9 bases from V and 5 bases from J, with 20 bases between. This CDR3 reads CASERPGTYNNEQFF. As DNA, the CDR3 is TGTGCCAGTGAGCGCCCAGGGACATATAACAATGAGCAGTTCTTC.

DNA for the CDR3: TGTGCCAGCAGCTCCTGGGGCGGGAACGGGGAGCTGTTTTTT. Protein sequence: CASSSWGGNGELFF. The J gene is TRBJ2-2, the V gene TRBV7-6; TRBD2 might be the D (6 bases). This CDR3 has 14 residues. CDR1 SGHVS and CDR2 FNYEAQ come from the germline V gene. V was shortened by 4 bases and J by 7 bases, with 13 bases between the two germline ends.